The 21 T cell receptor beta chains listed next were all sequenced from one sample in a study of CD8+CD57+ T cells in acquired aplastic anemia. Sequencing was done on patients that had shown CD8+CD57+ cell expansion by flow cytometry. Both TCR beta VDJ combination and CDR3 sequence profiling were carried out. Genomic DNA was the template for this profiling. TCRdb independently ran MiXCR on the reads; one entry per CDR3 protein. The table has 150,000 to 200,000 distinct CDR3 sequences, around 50% seen once; the top ten hold approximately 13%. Sequencing used sorted CD4+, CD8+, or CD8+CD57+ T cells (not recorded which) from PBMCs. All receptors derive from a human donor with aplastic anemia.

The chain combines TRBV20-1 with TRBJ2-7, with D perhaps TRBD1 or TRBD2 (5 bases each). V dropped 6 bases and J dropped 3 bases, with 15 bases sitting between them. The germline V gene encodes CDR1 DFQATT and CDR2 SNEGSKA (reference sequence). The CDR3 runs to 13 residues. The CDR3 here is CSAPSKGSYEQYF. CDR3 nucleotides: TGCAGTGCGCCGTCGAAGGGGAGCTACGAGCAGTACTTC.

The chain uses TRBV5-6 and TRBJ1-4, with 7 bases that match TRBD1. V lost 0 bases, J lost 9 bases, and 8 bases stayed unmatched. There are 15 residues in the CDR3. The V gene's germline CDR1 is SGHDT and CDR2 YYEEEE. As DNA, the CDR3 is TGTGCCAGCAGCTTGGACCGGGCGACAGGGCAAAAACTGTTTTTT. It yields the protein CASSLDRATGQKLFF.

Comment on this clonotype: With a much larger clone just one base away, this may be a read error. This chain links TRBV12-3 or TRBV12-4 with TRBJ2-7, with D unclear. V was cut by 0 bases and J by 6 bases, with 9 bases left in between. This CDR3 is 13 amino acids long. The CDR3 region has the DNA TGTGCCAGCAGTTTAGCCCCCCCCGGCGAGCAGTACTTC. Translated: CASSLAPPGEQYF.

This clonotype was seen a handful of times. The V call is TRBV27, the J call TRBJ2-1; possibly TRBD1 for D (5 bases). Trimming stripped 8 bases from V and 4 bases from J, with 15 bases between. The CDR3 sequence is 14 residues long. The V gene's germline CDR1 is MNHEY and CDR2 SMNVEV (reference sequence). The CDR3 here is CASRNSDSYNEQFF. In nucleotides, the CDR3 is TGTGCCAGCCGCAATTCCGACAGTTACAATGAGCAGTTCTTC.

About this clonotype: An end of the junction differs from the germline gene, which may be a read error. The chain carries TRBV6-1 and TRBJ1-4; the match to TRBD1 covers 7 bases. This CDR3 has 13 amino acids. From germline, CDR1 is MNHNS and CDR2 SASEGT. CDR3: CAGGQSTNERLFF. The CDR3 DNA follows: TGTGCCGGGGGACAGTCAACTAATGAAAGACTGTTTTTT.

This chain links TRBV10-3 with TRBJ1-2, with TRBD1 matching 7 bases. Trimming cost V 3 bases and J 4 bases; bases outside gene matches: 8. Germline V gives CDR1 ENHRY, CDR2 SYGVKD. CDR3 length equals 15 residues. The CDR3 sequence: CAISESGQLSYGYTF. DNA of the CDR3: TGTGCCATCAGTGAATCGGGACAGCTTTCCTATGGCTACACCTTC.

This chain connects TRBV2 to TRBJ1-1, with TRBD1 as a possible D gene (6 bases). The CDR3 has 12 residues. The V end was cut by 4 bases, the J end by 5 bases, with 8 bases between. Germline CDR1 SNHLY, CDR2 FYNNEI. The CDR3, as DNA: TGTGCCAGCAGTGCGCAGGGGACTGAAGCTTTCTTT. Translated: CASSAQGTEAFF.

This clonotype appeared many times. Relative to the germline gene, one junction end is altered; a read error may explain this. The chain is built from TRBV6-5 and TRBJ1-1; D may be TRBD1 (5 bases). CDR1 is MNHEY and CDR2 is SVGAGI in the germline V gene. This CDR3 has 16 residues. The CDR3 DNA sequence: TGTGCCAGCAATTACAATGCCAGGACAATGAACACTGAAGCTTTCTTT. This codes for CASNYNARTMNTEAFF.

The V and J genes are TRBV25-1 and TRBJ2-7, with D unresolved. Between the trimmed V and J ends, which lost 5 bases and 2 bases, there was a span of 10 bases. Germline V CDR1 and CDR2: MGHDK, SYGVNS. The CDR3 has 13 residues. CDR3 sequence (DNA): TGTGCCAGCAGTAAAGCTGGGCCCTACGAGCAGTACTTC. It is translated as CASSKAGPYEQYF.

This clonotype has a handful of counts. The rearrangement links TRBV15 to TRBJ2-7; D possibly corresponds to TRBD2 (6 bases). From germline, CDR1 is LNHNV and CDR2 YYDKDF (reference sequence). V was cut by 9 bases and J by 3 bases, with 18 bases left in between. This CDR3 is built from 14 residues. CDR3 loop: CATTRDRGNYEQYF. CDR3 nucleotide sequence: TGTGCCACGACGCGGGATAGGGGAAACTACGAGCAGTACTTC.

The J gene is TRBJ2-3, the V gene TRBV5-1; D is unresolved. V lost 3 bases and J 6 bases, leaving 11 bases between the germline ends. Germline CDR1 SGHRS, CDR2 YFSETQ. The CDR3 runs 13 residues. Written as DNA, the CDR3 is TGCGCCAGCAGCTCCGCTGGTGGGGATACGCAGTATTTT. Amino acids: CASSSAGGDTQYF.

The V and J genes are TRBV4-2 and TRBJ2-7, with D hard to call. V lost 3 bases and J 0 bases, leaving 15 bases between the germline ends. Germline V gives CDR1 LGHNA, CDR2 YNFKEQ. This CDR3 spans 16 amino acids. DNA for the CDR3: TGTGCCAGCAGCCATGGACGCTACCTGAGCTCCTACGAGCAGTACTTC. Its protein product is CASSHGRYLSSYEQYF.

This clonotype was picked up many times. This sequence joins TRBV9 and TRBJ2-3; a weak D match, TRBD2 (5 bases). The CDR3 has 16 amino acids. V was cut by 0 bases and J by 1 base, with 12 bases left in between. The V gene's germline CDR1 is SGDLS and CDR2 YYNGEE. The chain's CDR3 is CASSVGDYRGTDTQYF. Here the CDR3 DNA reads TGTGCCAGCAGCGTAGGAGACTACCGAGGCACAGATACGCAGTATTTT.

With regard to this clonotype: A much larger clone is a single base away; this may be a read error. The chain links TRBV7-3 to TRBJ1-2; D not resolved. This CDR3 is built from 14 residues. Germline values: CDR1 SGHTA, CDR2 FQGTGA. The CDR3 loop reads CASSSATGGYGHTF. The CDR3 bases are TGTGCCAGCAGCTCTGCGACGGGCGGATATGGCCACACCTTC.

Concerning this clonotype: A much larger clonotype is one base distant, so this may be a read error. The chain joins TRBV2 to TRBJ1-4; 9 bases line up with TRBD1. Germline V gives CDR1 SNHLY, CDR2 FYNNEI. This CDR3 is 17 amino acids long. In DNA, the CDR3 is TGTGCCAGCAGTCTAAACAGGGGGCAAGGAACTAATGAAGAACTGTTTTTT. Encoded protein: CASSLNRGQGTNEELFF. The full variable domain, with the rest looked up from reference TRBV2 and TRBJ1-4, is EPEVTQTPSHQVTQMGQEVILRCVPISNHLYFYWYRQILGQKVEFLVSFYNNEISEKSEIFDDQFSVERPDGSNFTLKIRSTKLEDSAMYFCASSLNRGQGTNEELFFGSGTQLSVL.

This sequence joins TRBV9 and TRBJ1-2; D remains unclear. The CDR3 runs 14 residues. Trimming removed 3 bases from V and 2 bases from J, with 11 bases in between. CDR1 and CDR2 (germline): SGDLS, YYNGEE. The CDR3: CASSGTSTNYGYTF. The DNA for the CDR3 is TGTGCCAGCAGCGGGACCAGTACCAACTATGGCTACACCTTC.

The rearrangement joins TRBV6-2 or TRBV6-3 to TRBJ2-1, with TRBD2 matching over 10 bases. CDR1 is MNHEY and CDR2 is SVGEGT in the germline V gene. CDR3 length: 15 amino acids. Germline trimming cut 0 bases from V and 10 bases from J; bases unmatched to any gene: 6. The CDR3 loop is CASSYSERGGLEQFF. CDR3 bases: TGTGCCAGCAGTTACTCGGAGCGGGGGGGCCTCGAGCAGTTCTTC.

This CDR3 is CASRAPGQGPYGYTF. The CDR3 coding sequence is TGTGCCAGCAGAGCCCCGGGACAGGGACCCTATGGCTACACCTTC. The J gene is TRBJ1-2, the V gene TRBV2; 9 bases match TRBD1. The CDR3 sequence is 15 residues long. From germline, CDR1 is SNHLY and CDR2 FYNNEI. Germline trimming cut 6 bases from V and 4 bases from J; bases unmatched to any gene: 9.

The genes are TRBV29-1 and TRBJ1-1; D gene ambiguous. The CDR3 covers 15 residues. CDR1 is SQVTM, CDR2 ANQGSEA, per germline. V was cut by 4 bases and J by 1 base, with 16 bases left in between. The CDR3 is CSVVVWGIENTEAFF. DNA of the CDR3: TGCAGCGTTGTAGTTTGGGGAATTGAGAACACTGAAGCTTTCTTT.

The chain is built from TRBV20-1 and TRBJ1-6; 7 bases align to TRBD1. Germline V gene data show CDR1 as DFQATT and CDR2 as SNEGSKA (reference sequence). Unmatched junction bases numbered 14, after V lost 5 bases and J lost 7 bases. The CDR3 spans 16 residues. CDR3 loop: CSAREGAGHSNSPLHF. DNA for the CDR3: TGCAGTGCTCGCGAGGGGGCGGGACACTCAAATTCACCCCTCCACTTT.

The rearrangement uses TRBV10-3 and TRBJ2-3, with D maybe TRBD2 (6 bases). Germline CDR1 and CDR2: ENHRY and SYGVKD. The CDR3 runs to 13 residues. Trimming removed 9 bases at V and 1 base at J, with 11 bases between. The CDR3 DNA reads as TGTGCCATTCGGGAGTCGGGCACAGATACGCAGTATTTT. This sequence encodes CAIRESGTDTQYF.